This T cell receptor (beta chain) was identified during a study of CD8 T cells in ankylosing spondylitis. This clonotype was recorded a few times. Its cognate antigen is unknown. TCRdb processed the 5' RACE reads anew with MiXCR; each CDR3 protein has one entry. The sample lists 250,000 to 400,000 distinct CDR3 sequences; 11% were seen once. The germline CDR1 and CDR2 sequences are SQVTM and ANQGSEA. V gave up 6 bases and J gave up 5 bases; unmatched junction bases: 13. The CDR3 totals 15 residues. The study's findings and limits: Reportedly, disease-linked clones are significantly enriched in ankylosing spondylitis patients' matched synovial fluid. Disease-linked clones, CD8+, were relatively rare in peripheral blood.

Material: blood, either unsorted or a sorted T cell fraction (not recorded which). This receptor was taken from a female donor with ankylosing spondylitis or in good health (not recorded which). The chain is built from TRBV29-1 and TRBJ2-1; 7 bases map to TRBD2. CDR3 amino acids: CSVGGWGGSNNEQFF. The CDR3 DNA sequence: TGCAGCGTGGGGGGGTGGGGCGGGAGTAACAATGAGCAGTTCTTC.